These 20 T cell receptor beta chains were all obtained from the same sample, sequenced in a study of vaccination effects on CD4 cells after COVID-19. Repertoires were generated with immunoSEQ multiplex PCR, while TCRdb's copy carries only in-frame clones and drops some. The sample lists 40,000 to 45,000 clones; about 67% were seen once. A roughly 10-day culture period preceded the isolation of CD4+ T cells. All study participants received two doses of BNT162b2 or mRNA-1273 vaccine. These TCRs' antigens remain unknown. The specimen was CD4+ T cells from PBMCs cultured without peptide, collected after COVID-19 vaccination. The receptors were sampled from a human donor who received a COVID-19 vaccine.

The J gene is TRBJ2-3, the V gene TRBV2; possibly TRBD2 for D (6 bases). CDR3 length: 13 amino acids. V was pared by 6 bases and J by 4 bases, with 11 bases between. The V gene's germline CDR1 is SNHLY and CDR2 FYNNEI. The CDR3 bases are TGTGCCAGCAGGGCTAGCGAATCAGATACGCAGTATTTT. Protein: CASRASESDTQYF.

A few counts support this clone. The V gene is TRBV6-5, the J gene TRBJ1-5, with TRBD1 matching 10 bases. This CDR3 region has 14 residues. Trimming took 5 bases from V and 3 from J; bases not matched to a gene: 1. CDR1 is MNHEY, CDR2 SVGAGI, per germline. The CDR3 here is CASSRQGANQPQHF. The CDR3 region has the DNA TGTGCCAGCAGTCGACAGGGGGCCAATCAGCCCCAGCATTTT.

The rearrangement uses TRBV4-1 and TRBJ2-5, with D perhaps matching TRBD1 (5 bases). Germline lookup yields CDR1 MGHRA and CDR2 YSYEKL. The CDR3 consists of 15 residues. The V gene lost 1 base and the J gene lost 0 bases, with 9 bases spanning the gap. The CDR3 protein is CASSQARQYQETQYF. The CDR3 region has the DNA TGCGCCAGCAGCCAAGCGCGACAGTACCAAGAGACCCAGTACTTC.

In DNA form, the CDR3 reads TGTGCCAGCAGCCCTGACTCGGCGGGGGGATACACAGATACGCAGTATTTT. This translates into CASSPDSAGGYTDTQYF. This chain joins TRBV3-1 (or the pseudogene TRBV3-2) and TRBJ2-3; 8 nucleotides agree with TRBD2. The CDR3 consists of 17 residues. Germline assignment: CDR1 LGHDT and CDR2 YNNKEL (reference sequence). V shed 4 bases and J 2 bases; nucleotides not matched to a gene: 11.

The table lists this clone with a few counts. This chain uses TRBV5-6 with TRBJ1-1, with 7 bases that match TRBD1. The junction had 10 bases not matched to a gene; V was cut back by 0 bases and J by 11 bases. The CDR3 sequence is 14 residues long. Germline CDR1 SGHDT, CDR2 YYEEEE. CDR3: CASSLDRGLSAAFF. Written as DNA, the CDR3 is TGTGCCAGCAGCTTGGACAGGGGCCTATCGGCTGCTTTCTTT.

The genes are TRBV6-6 and TRBJ2-1; 8 bases are a match to TRBD2. Germline CDR1 MNHNY, CDR2 SVGAGI (reference sequence). J was trimmed by 6 bases and V by 7 bases; bases with no gene match: 14. This CDR3 comprises 16 residues. In nucleotides, the CDR3 is TGTGCCAGCAAGGTCAGGCGGGAGGCCCTATCCAATGAGCAGTTCTTC. It encodes CASKVRREALSNEQFF.

The chain recombines TRBV18 with TRBJ2-5; D unresolved. V was shortened by 1 base and J by 2 bases, with 11 bases between the two germline ends. The germline CDR1 and CDR2 sequences are KGHSH and LQKENI. The CDR3 has 15 residues. Written as DNA, the CDR3 is TGTGCCAGCTCACCACATCCGGCAGGACAAGAGACCCAGTACTTC. This codes for CASSPHPAGQETQYF.

V usage is TRBV5-6 and J usage is TRBJ1-5; TRBD1 is a possible D gene (5 bases). In germline, CDR1 is SGHDT, CDR2 YYEEEE. With 3 bases removed from V and 5 bases from J, the gap between germline ends came to 15 bases. The CDR3 has 15 residues. The CDR3 nucleotides are TGTGCCAGCAGCTCAGGCCTGGGACGGGATCAGCCCCAGCATTTT. This encodes CASSSGLGRDQPQHF.

Here the CDR3 reads CASSEQDRGFEKLFF. CDR3 sequence (DNA): TGTGCCAGCAGTGAACAGGACAGGGGTTTTGAAAAACTGTTTTTT. This rearrangement joins TRBV6-1 to TRBJ1-4, with 9 bases lining up with TRBD1. The germline V gene has CDR1 MNHNS and CDR2 SASEGT. Trimming at V came to 2 bases and at J to 7 bases, leaving 5 bases not matched to a gene. There are 15 residues in the CDR3.

V gene TRBV6-5 combines with J gene TRBJ1-2, with 8 bases identical to TRBD1. CDR1 is MNHEY, CDR2 SVGAGI, per germline. The CDR3 spans 14 residues. V lost 7 bases and J lost 7; bases outside the gene matches: 11. In nucleotides, the CDR3 is TGTGCCAGCATGAGTCCAGGGGGCGCCTTTGGCTACACCTTC. Translating gives CASMSPGGAFGYTF.

The V and J genes are TRBV5-1 and TRBJ1-1, with D unclear. The CDR3 covers 17 residues. Germline assignment: CDR1 SGHRS and CDR2 YFSETQ. Trimming cost V 4 bases and J 1 base, with 20 bases left between them. This chain's CDR3 is CASSPPTEFIPNTEAFF. The CDR3 nucleotides read TGCGCCAGCAGCCCCCCCACGGAATTTATACCGAACACTGAAGCTTTCTTT.

V usage is TRBV4-1 and J usage is TRBJ2-2, with TRBD2 matching over 10 bases. Germline trimming cut 1 base from V and 4 bases from J; bases unmatched to any gene: 3. Per germline, CDR1 MGHRA and CDR2 YSYEKL. The CDR3 extends over 16 amino acids. This CDR3 reads CASSQVTSGVTGELFF. DNA for the CDR3: TGCGCCAGCAGCCAAGTCACTAGCGGGGTCACCGGGGAGCTGTTTTTT.

The genes are TRBV19 and TRBJ1-5; TRBD1 is a possible D gene (5 bases). The CDR3 sequence is 15 residues long. Germline lookup yields CDR1 LNHDA and CDR2 SQIVND (reference sequence). V gave up 2 bases and J gave up 6 bases, with 14 bases separating them. CDR3 in DNA: TGTGCCAGTAGTATATCGGTGCAGGGCTCTCAGCCCCAGCATTTT. This sequence encodes CASSISVQGSQPQHF. The complete variable domain, with remaining parts taken from reference TRBV19 and TRBJ1-5, reads DGGITQSPKYLFRKEGQNVTLSCEQNLNHDAMYWYRQDPGQGLRLIYYSQIVNDFQKGDIAEGYSVSREKKESFPLTVTSAQKNPTAFYLCASSISVQGSQPQHFGDGTRLSIL.

The chain links TRBV2 to TRBJ2-7, with 11 bases fitting TRBD1. The CDR3 consists of 15 residues. Unmatched junction bases numbered 7, after V lost 7 bases and J lost 2 bases. CDR1 is SNHLY and CDR2 is FYNNEI in the germline V gene. The CDR3 nucleotides read TGTGCCAGCATCCCGGGACAGGGGGAAACCTACGAGCAGTACTTC. Its translation: CASIPGQGETYEQYF.

V is TRBV19 and J is TRBJ2-1; 7 nucleotides line up with TRBD2. The CDR3 runs 16 residues. After removal of 5 bases from V and 2 bases from J, the junction contained 9 bases not matched to a gene. Looked up from germline, CDR1 is LNHDA and CDR2 is SQIVND (reference sequence). The CDR3 nucleotides are TGTGCCAGTAGTTTGCCGGGGAGGGCCGCCTACAATGAGCAGTTCTTC. Translated, it gives CASSLPGRAAYNEQFF.

This sequence joins TRBV6-5 and TRBJ1-4, with TRBD1 matching 7 bases. Looked up from germline, CDR1 is MNHEY and CDR2 is SVGAGI. J was trimmed by 6 bases and V by 7 bases; bases with no gene match: 2. The CDR3 runs 12 residues. The CDR3 loop is CASKTGDEKLFF. In DNA, the CDR3 is TGTGCCAGCAAAACAGGGGATGAAAAACTGTTTTTT.

The genes are TRBV6-5 and TRBJ2-7; 7 bases match TRBD1. The CDR3 covers 12 residues. V trimming: 8 bases; J trimming: 6 bases; junction bases outside the gene matches: 7. CDR1 and CDR2 (germline): MNHEY, SVGAGI. CDR3 nucleotides: TGTGCCAGCGCCACAGGGGTTGCCGAGCAGTACTTC. This codes for CASATGVAEQYF.

The gene calls are TRBV24-1 and TRBJ2-7; 10 bases fit TRBD1. CDR3 size: 16 residues. Per germline, CDR1 KGHDR and CDR2 SFDVKD. The trim removed 1 base at V and 2 bases at J, leaving 4 bases unmatched. In DNA, the CDR3 is TGTGCCACCAGTGATTTAGGGGACAGGGGAACCTACGAGCAGTACTTC. Its translation is CATSDLGDRGTYEQYF.

This clone was recorded a few times. The rearrangement joins TRBV6-2 or TRBV6-3 to TRBJ2-3, with D perhaps matching TRBD1 (6 bases). Germline V gives CDR1 MNHEY, CDR2 SVGEGT. V lost 0 bases to trimming and J lost 2 bases, with 9 bases between them. This CDR3 region has 15 residues. CDR3 amino acids: CASSYSTGNTDTQYF. CDR3 DNA: TGTGCCAGCAGTTACTCTACAGGGAACACAGATACGCAGTATTTT.

This clone was observed a single time. J is TRBJ2-1 and V is TRBV2; D is unclear. Germline lookup yields CDR1 SNHLY and CDR2 FYNNEI. This CDR3 comprises 13 residues. V was cut by 10 bases and J by 2 bases, with 12 bases left in between. CDR3 in amino acids: CANSPSTYNEQFF. CDR3 in DNA: TGTGCCAACAGCCCATCGACCTACAATGAGCAGTTCTTC.